This record looks at one T cell receptor beta chain sequence and its context. The same CDR3 can be traced to other DNA sequences in this sample. The authors' processing: Cell counts per sample came from amplifying reference gene primers. Clones were read by immunoSEQ multiplex PCR, and TCRdb kept only the in-frame ones, dropping some. That table gives V, J and clone size, and the DNA gave D and trimming. The top ten clones hold around 10% of a sample with a few hundred thousand clones, 80% to 90% of them seen once. This entry belongs to a study of blood T cell repertoires in COVID-19. The CDR3 has 13 residues. V was trimmed by 5 bases and J by 3 bases, leaving 10 bases between them. Germline-derived CDR1 and CDR2 are PRHDT and FYEKMQ (reference sequence). Participants were placed into cohorts based on the clinical history they reported.

The sequenced sample was PBMCs or T cells enriched from blood (not recorded which). V and J are TRBV13 and TRBJ1-2, with D possibly being TRBD1 (5 bases). This sequence originates from a woman aged 50 to 60 who had recovered from COVID-19. The CDR3 sequence: CASSRDRDYGYTF. For the CDR3, the DNA is TGTGCCAGCAGCCGAGACAGAGACTATGGCTACACCTTC.